This paragraph covers one T cell receptor (beta chain) sequence. What it recognizes is unknown. TCRdb's copy holds only in-frame clones and misses some; the assay was immunoSEQ multiplex PCR. Of 66,000 or so clones listed, approximately 80% were seen once; the top ten hold 2.4%. This specimen belongs to a study of vaccination effects on CD4 cells after COVID-19. The ends lost 10 bases at V and 4 bases at J; junction bases unmatched: 6. The CDR3 totals 14 residues. Germline V lookup: CDR1 LNHDA, CDR2 SQIVND (reference sequence). Isolating CD4+ T cells followed approximately ten days of culture. Participants each got two BNT162b2 or mRNA-1273 vaccine doses.

This chain joins TRBV19 and TRBJ2-2; 10 bases map to TRBD1. The TCR sequence derives from a human donor who received a COVID-19 vaccine. The sequencing used CD4+ T cells from PBMCs cultured without peptide, collected after COVID-19 vaccination. The CDR3 bases are TGTGCCATAGGGGACAGGGGTGGCACCGGGGAGCTGTTTTTT. Residues: CAIGDRGGTGELFF.